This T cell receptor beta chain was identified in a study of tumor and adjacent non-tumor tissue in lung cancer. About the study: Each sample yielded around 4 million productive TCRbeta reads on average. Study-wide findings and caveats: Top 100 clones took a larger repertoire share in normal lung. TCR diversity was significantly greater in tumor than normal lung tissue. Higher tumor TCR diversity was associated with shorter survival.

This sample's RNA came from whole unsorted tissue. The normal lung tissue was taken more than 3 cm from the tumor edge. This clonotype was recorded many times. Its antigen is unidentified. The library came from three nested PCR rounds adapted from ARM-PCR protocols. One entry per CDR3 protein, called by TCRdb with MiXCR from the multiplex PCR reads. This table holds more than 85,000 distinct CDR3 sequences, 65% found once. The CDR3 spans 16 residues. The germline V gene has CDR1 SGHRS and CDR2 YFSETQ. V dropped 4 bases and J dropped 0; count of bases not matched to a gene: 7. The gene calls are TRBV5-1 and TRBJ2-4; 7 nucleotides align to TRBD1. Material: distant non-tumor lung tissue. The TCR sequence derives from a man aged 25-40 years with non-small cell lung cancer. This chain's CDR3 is CASSPRDSLAKNIQYF. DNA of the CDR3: TGCGCCAGCAGCCCGAGGGACAGCCTAGCCAAAAACATTCAGTACTTC. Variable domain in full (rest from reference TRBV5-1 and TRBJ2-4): KAGVTQTPRYLIKTRGQQVTLSCSPISGHRSVSWYQQTPGQGLQFLFEYFSETQRNKGNFPGRFSGRQFSNSRSEMNVSTLELGDSALYLCASSPRDSLAKNIQYFGAGTRLSVL.